A single T cell receptor (beta chain) is shown here with its context. Its antigen is currently unknown. Not a single patient had been given any form of treatment at any point before undergoing thyroid surgery. The CDR3 has 15 amino acids. From germline, CDR1 is SGHTA and CDR2 FQGTGA. V was cut by 5 bases and J by 5 bases, with 15 bases left in between. The sample comes from a study of metastatic and nonmetastatic thyroid tumors. Overall study context: Samples came from malignant and benign thyroid patients, and repertoires were compared across blood and tumor or nodule tissue. General study points: Significantly greater TCR beta diversity was reportedly found in malignant thyroid tumors than in benign nodules (in blood and tumor).

Per the original data handling: Construction of a distant-metastasis classifier for papillary thyroid cancer relied on CDR3 differences across clinicopathological groups. MiXCR re-clonotyped the PCR reads for TCRdb. The V and J calls reflect TCRdb's pipeline rather than the authors' work. The sample gives roughly 7,200 clones, about two fifths of which show up once; 35% to 50% is in the top ten. This clonotype was sampled from a female donor with papillary thyroid cancer or a benign thyroid nodule (not recorded which). Some clones in this sample may be carry-over from other donors' samples. The V call is TRBV7-3, the J call TRBJ2-2, with D tentatively TRBD1 or TRBD2 (5 bases each). Sequenced sample: tumor tissue. CDR3 coding DNA: TGTGCCAGCAGCCCCGGGACCCGGGGTACCGGGGAGCTGTTTTTT. It translates to CASSPGTRGTGELFF.